One and the same sample provided the 2 T cell receptor beta chains below, sequenced in a study of blood T cell repertoires in COVID-19. Data came from immunoSEQ multiplex PCR; TCRdb stores just in-frame clones and leaves some out. The table shows roughly 380,000 clones, with approximately 87% occurring only once. Sequencing was done on a sample of PBMCs or T cells enriched from blood (not recorded which). These receptors were taken from a man aged 30-40 years who had recovered from COVID-19.

This clone was observed a handful of times. This chain uses TRBV9 with TRBJ1-1; 7 bases are a match to TRBD1. V was clipped by 0 bases and J by 1 base; unmatched bases: 6. Per germline, CDR1 SGDLS and CDR2 YYNGEE. The CDR3 runs to 16 residues. The CDR3 sequence is CASSVGGGVWNTEAFF. The CDR3 DNA follows: TGTGCCAGCAGCGTAGGAGGGGGCGTATGGAACACTGAAGCTTTCTTT.

The chain links TRBV7-2 to TRBJ2-5; 10 positions agree with TRBD2. J gave up 7 bases and V 4 bases, and 9 bases lay outside the gene matches. This CDR3 has 15 amino acids. Germline V lookup: CDR1 SGHTA, CDR2 FQGNSA. CDR3: CASSSQGVAGGTQYF. CDR3 in DNA: TGTGCCAGCAGCTCCCAGGGAGTAGCGGGGGGGACCCAGTACTTC.